This TCR beta chain was captured by sequencing in a study of CD8 T cells in ankylosing spondylitis. Study results and caveats: Reportedly, significant enrichment of disease-linked clones occurred in matched ankylosing spondylitis synovial fluid. Roughly eight highly homologous variants made up a TCR beta motif that seemed to typify ankylosing spondylitis blood.

TCRdb re-analysed the 5' RACE reads in MiXCR, keeping a single row per CDR3 protein. The data hold some 130,000 distinct CDR3 sequences, with 6% to 8.5% observed a single time. This clonotype occurred many times. The antigen remains undetermined. Germline lookup yields CDR1 MNHNS and CDR2 SASEGT. The CDR3 spans 17 residues. V lost 4 bases to trimming and J lost 0 bases; unmatched junction nucleotides: 9. Source material: blood, either unsorted or a sorted T cell fraction (not recorded which). This TCR was sampled from a female donor with ankylosing spondylitis or in good health (not recorded which). The gene calls are TRBV6-1 and TRBJ1-1; 9 bases match TRBD1. The CDR3 region is CASSVGGTGILNTEAFF. CDR3 coding DNA: TGTGCCAGCAGTGTCGGAGGGACAGGGATTCTGAACACTGAAGCTTTCTTT.